A selection of T cell receptor beta chains follows, all from one sample in a study of blood T cell repertoires in COVID-19. Some clones are missing from TCRdb's copy, which holds only in-frame ones; the method was immunoSEQ multiplex PCR. The table has about half a million clones, 70% to 90% seen once. Sequencing was performed on PBMCs or T cells enriched from blood (not recorded which). The receptors were sampled from an older woman who had recovered from COVID-19. CDR3s include the opening cysteine and the closing phenylalanine or tryptophan. A D gene is named only where the DNA matches it firmly. Some rows have no size entry. The others give once, few or many, or a class for an expanded clone.

clone_size	d_call	v_call	j_call	cdr3_aa	cdr3_nt
NA	NA	TRBV5-6	TRBJ1-5	CASSQGWGQPQHF	TGTGCCAGCAGCCAGGGGTGGGGTCAGCCCCAGCATTTT
NA	TRBD1	TRBV19	TRBJ1-4	CASSQTGGDEKLFF	TGTGCCAGTAGCCAGACAGGGGGGGACGAAAAACTGTTTTTT
once	TRBD1	TRBV5-5	TRBJ1-1	CASSGTGGNTEAFF	TGTGCCAGCAGCGGGACAGGGGGCAACACTGAAGCTTTCTTT
NA	TRBD1	TRBV6-6	TRBJ1-5	CASSRLDRGGGSNQPQHF	TGTGCCAGCAGTCGCCTGGACAGGGGTGGTGGGAGCAATCAGCCCCAGCATTTT
many	NA	TRBV2	TRBJ1-3	CASRAPTGNTIYF	TGTGCCAGCAGAGCCCCTACTGGAAACACCATATATTTT
NA	TRBD1	TRBV7-6	TRBJ1-4	CASSPTGQGNEKLFF	TGTGCCAGCAGCCCGACAGGGCAGGGTAATGAAAAACTGTTTTTT
NA	NA	TRBV6-5	TRBJ2-2	CASSYTRTGELFF	TGTGCCAGCAGTTACACACGCACCGGGGAGCTGTTTTTT
NA	TRBD1	TRBV10-3	TRBJ1-2	CAIALDRSYGYTF	TGTGCCATCGCCCTGGACAGGTCCTATGGCTACACCTTC
NA	TRBD2	TRBV28	TRBJ2-2	CASSFFPGGAGELFF	TGTGCCAGCAGTTTTTTTCCCGGGGGGGCCGGGGAGCTGTTTTTT
NA	TRBD1	TRBV28	TRBJ1-2	CASSLGQGVGYTF	TGTGCCAGCAGTTTAGGACAGGGGGTGGGCTACACCTTC
NA	NA	TRBV7-8	TRBJ1-1	CASSLVGPGGAFF	TGTGCCAGCAGCTTAGTTGGACCCGGGGGAGCTTTCTTT
NA	NA	TRBV4-1	TRBJ1-3	CASSQAYRESGNTIYF	TGCGCCAGCAGCCAAGCGTACAGGGAGTCTGGAAACACCATATATTTT
NA	NA	TRBV19	TRBJ1-1	CASKGGVLENTEAFF	TGTGCCAGTAAGGGGGGGGTTTTGGAGAACACTGAAGCTTTCTTT
NA	NA	TRBV25-1	TRBJ1-1	CASSDTQGLAEAFF	TGTGCCAGCAGTGATACTCAGGGACTGGCTGAAGCTTTCTTT
NA	TRBD2	TRBV4-1	TRBJ2-5	CASSLATSGGQETQYF	TGCGCCAGCAGCCTTGCGACTAGCGGGGGACAAGAGACCCAGTACTTC
NA	TRBD1	TRBV6-5	TRBJ1-2	CASSLGQGSYGYTF	TGTGCCAGCAGTTTGGGACAGGGGAGCTATGGCTACACCTTC
NA	NA	TRBV5-1	TRBJ1-6	CASSLGAGSYNSPLHF	TGCGCCAGCAGCTTGGGTGCAGGTTCCTATAATTCACCCCTCCACTTT
once	TRBD2	TRBV4-2	TRBJ2-3	CASSRTPGLASPDTQYF	TGTGCCAGCAGCCGTACGCCGGGACTAGCGTCGCCAGATACGCAGTATTTT
NA	TRBD1	TRBV28	TRBJ1-3	CASSGTGFSGNTIYF	TGTGCCAGCAGCGGGACAGGGTTCTCTGGAAACACCATATATTTT
NA	NA	TRBV3-1/TRBV3-2	TRBJ2-3	CASSQLAGLSTDTQYF	TGTGCCAGCAGCCAATTGGCTGGACTAAGCACAGATACGCAGTATTTT
NA	NA	TRBV7-2	TRBJ2-2	CASSLSSSGELFF	TGTGCCAGCAGCTTATCAAGTAGCGGGGAGCTGTTTTTT
NA	NA	TRBV5-1	TRBJ2-2	CASSLDGHTNTGELFF	TGCGCCAGCAGCTTGGATGGGCATACAAACACCGGGGAGCTGTTTTTT
few	NA	TRBV5-5	TRBJ1-1	CASSLGTEGSEAFF	TGTGCCAGCAGCTTAGGTACGGAGGGGAGTGAAGCTTTCTTT
NA	NA	TRBV2	TRBJ1-1	CASNSQTRNTEAFF	TGTGCCAGCAACTCACAGACACGGAACACTGAAGCTTTCTTT
NA	NA	TRBV29-1	TRBJ2-1	CSVETDYNEQFF	TGCAGCGTTGAGACAGACTACAATGAGCAGTTCTTC
few	NA	TRBV24-1	TRBJ2-5	CATSDLGGGQRETQYF	TGTGCCACCAGTGATTTAGGGGGGGGTCAGAGAGAGACCCAGTACTTC
NA	TRBD1	TRBV24-1	TRBJ1-5	CATSDPGTGGGNQPQHF	TGTGCCACCAGTGATCCAGGGACAGGGGGAGGCAATCAGCCCCAGCATTTT
NA	TRBD2	TRBV3-1/TRBV3-2	TRBJ2-5	CASSQSGLAATQYF	TGTGCCAGCAGCCAATCCGGACTAGCTGCGACCCAGTACTTC
once	TRBD1	TRBV5-1	TRBJ1-1	CASSLGTGTEAFF	TGCGCCAGCAGCTTGGGGACAGGGACTGAAGCTTTCTTT
NA	NA	TRBV28	TRBJ2-1	CASSPRIRGRGDEQFF	TGTGCCAGCAGCCCTAGGATCAGGGGTCGTGGCGATGAGCAGTTCTTC
NA	TRBD2	TRBV5-1	TRBJ2-7	CASQGYGANGGIYEQYF	TGCGCCAGTCAAGGTTACGGGGCAAACGGGGGGATCTACGAGCAGTACTTC
NA	NA	TRBV5-1	TRBJ2-3	CASRREGLDTQYF	TGCGCCAGCAGGCGCGAGGGTCTAGATACGCAGTATTTT
NA	TRBD1	TRBV13	TRBJ2-7	CASSFDRVIHEQYF	TGTGCCAGCAGCTTCGACAGGGTGATCCACGAGCAGTACTTC
NA	NA	TRBV12-3/TRBV12-4	TRBJ1-2	CASSLQSNYGYTF	TGTGCCAGCAGTTTACAGTCTAACTATGGCTACACCTTC
NA	TRBD1	TRBV2	TRBJ1-5	CASSWTGYNQPQHF	TGTGCCAGCAGTTGGACAGGGTACAATCAGCCCCAGCATTTT
few	TRBD1	TRBV18	TRBJ1-1	CASSEGQGLNTEAFF	TGTGCCAGCTCGGAGGGACAGGGCTTGAACACTGAAGCTTTCTTT
few	TRBD1	TRBV5-1	TRBJ1-3	CASSSDRAGNTIYF	TGCGCCAGCAGCTCTGACAGGGCTGGAAACACCATATATTTT
NA	TRBD1	TRBV27	TRBJ1-2	CASSLKPDRNYGYTF	TGTGCCAGCAGCCTAAAACCGGACAGGAACTATGGCTACACCTTC
NA	NA	TRBV29-1	TRBJ2-3	CSVEAQGFGDTQYF	TGCAGCGTTGAAGCTCAGGGATTCGGCGATACGCAGTATTTT
NA	NA	TRBV6-5	TRBJ1-2	CASSYSTENGGYTF	TGTGCCAGCAGTTACTCGACTGAAAACGGCGGCTACACCTTC
NA	NA	TRBV12-3/TRBV12-4	TRBJ2-3	CASSPGTYTQYF	TGTGCCAGCAGTCCCGGGACTTATACGCAGTATTTT
NA	NA	TRBV14	TRBJ1-2	CASSQGEGSYTF	TGTGCCAGCAGCCAAGGCGAGGGCAGCTACACCTTC
NA	NA	TRBV19	TRBJ2-5	CASSKGQETQYF	TGTGCCAGTAGTAAGGGGCAAGAGACCCAGTACTTC
NA	TRBD1	TRBV28	TRBJ1-5	CASRSAGTGAHNQPQHF	TGTGCCAGCAGATCGGCCGGGACAGGGGCCCACAATCAGCCCCAGCATTTT
NA	NA	TRBV7-9	TRBJ1-1	CASSLVANEAFF	TGTGCCAGCAGCTTAGTAGCGAATGAAGCTTTCTTT
NA	NA	TRBV10-3	TRBJ2-1	CATLGVALNEQFF	TGTGCCACCCTCGGGGTGGCTTTAAATGAGCAGTTCTTC
NA	TRBD1	TRBV19	TRBJ1-1	CASSIVGQALNTEAFF	TGTGCCAGTAGTATCGTGGGACAGGCCTTGAACACTGAAGCTTTCTTT
NA	TRBD2	TRBV5-6	TRBJ2-3	CASSSPESGVDTQYF	TGTGCCAGCAGCTCCCCCGAGAGCGGGGTGGATACGCAGTATTTT
NA	NA	TRBV5-5	TRBJ2-5	CASSVGQRETQYF	TGTGCCAGCAGCGTCGGACAGAGAGAGACCCAGTACTTC
NA	TRBD1	TRBV9	TRBJ2-7	CASSVTSGGAYEQYF	TGTGCCAGCAGCGTTACGTCAGGGGGCGCCTACGAGCAGTACTTC
NA	NA	TRBV7-4	TRBJ1-4	CASSLVGANEKLFF	TGTGCCAGCAGCTTAGTGGGGGCGAATGAAAAACTGTTTTTT
once	TRBD1	TRBV3-1/TRBV3-2	TRBJ1-4	CASSPVQGAGEKLFF	TGTGCCAGCAGCCCGGTACAGGGGGCGGGAGAAAAACTGTTTTTT
NA	NA	TRBV19	TRBJ2-7	CASSPMQQGYEQYF	TGTGCCAGTAGTCCCATGCAACAGGGCTACGAGCAGTACTTC
NA	TRBD1	TRBV7-8	TRBJ1-4	CASSRLTGLTNEKLFF	TGTGCCAGCAGCCGCCTGACAGGGTTGACTAATGAAAAACTGTTTTTT
NA	NA	TRBV24-1	TRBJ2-1	CATTAVGSHEQFF	TGTGCCACCACCGCGGTAGGAAGTCATGAGCAGTTCTTC
few	NA	TRBV4-1	TRBJ1-2	CASSQDRRTESYGYTF	TGCGCCAGCAGCCAAGATCGAAGGACAGAAAGTTATGGCTACACCTTC
once	NA	TRBV4-1	TRBJ2-1	CASSSYSYNEQFF	TGCGCCAGCAGCTCCTACTCCTACAATGAGCAGTTCTTC